This TCR beta chain was recovered during a study of a mutant IDH1 vaccine in newly diagnosed glioma. Turning to the study itself: Onset of vaccination occurred 4-6 weeks following radiotherapy alone, or with temozolomide cycles.

Profiled with immunoSEQ multiplex PCR; TCRdb holds only in-frame clones, not every one. The table includes tens of thousands of clones, about 61% detected once. Time point specified: week 47, end of study. What each vaccine dose contained was 300 ug of mutant IDH1 20-mer peptide, accompanied by topical imiquimod. As for this clone: As yet, its antigen is unknown.

Trimming removed 6 bases from V and 0 bases from J, with 18 bases in between. CDR3 length equals 16 residues. Germline V gene data show CDR1 as SGHRS and CDR2 as YFSETQ. The specimen was peripheral blood mononuclear cells (PBMCs), collected from a glioma patient whose treatment included an IDH1 peptide vaccine. This clonotype was sampled from a middle-aged man with glioma. Some clones in this sample may be carry-over from other donors' samples. The chain has TRBV5-1 and TRBJ1-2; D is uncertain. CDR3 sequence: CASKTASTVANYGYTF. The CDR3 coding sequence is TGCGCCAGCAAAACGGCCTCGACGGTTGCTAACTATGGCTACACCTTC.